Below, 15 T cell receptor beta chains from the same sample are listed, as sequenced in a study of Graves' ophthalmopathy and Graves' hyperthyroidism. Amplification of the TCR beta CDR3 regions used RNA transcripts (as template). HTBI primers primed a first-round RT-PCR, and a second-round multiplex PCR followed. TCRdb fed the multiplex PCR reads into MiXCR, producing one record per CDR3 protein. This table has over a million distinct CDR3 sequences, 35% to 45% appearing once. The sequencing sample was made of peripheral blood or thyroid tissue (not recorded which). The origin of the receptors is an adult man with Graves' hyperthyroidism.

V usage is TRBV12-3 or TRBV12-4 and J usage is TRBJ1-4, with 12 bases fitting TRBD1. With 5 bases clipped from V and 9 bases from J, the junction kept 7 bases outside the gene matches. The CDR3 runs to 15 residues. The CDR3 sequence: CASSRSGTGGQKLFF. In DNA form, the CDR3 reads TGTGCCAGCAGTCGGTCCGGGACAGGGGGCCAAAAACTGTTTTTT.

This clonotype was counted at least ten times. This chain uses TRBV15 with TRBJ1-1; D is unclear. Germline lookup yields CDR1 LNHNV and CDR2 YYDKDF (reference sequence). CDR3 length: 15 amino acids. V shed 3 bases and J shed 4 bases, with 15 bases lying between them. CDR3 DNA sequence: TGTGCCACCAGCAGCATGACCGGCTCTTTCACTGAAGCTTTCTTT. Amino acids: CATSSMTGSFTEAFF.

This CDR3 reads CASSPIGIETQYF. The DNA for the CDR3 is TGTGCCAGCAGCCCGATAGGGATAGAGACCCAGTACTTC. This chain uses TRBV12-3 or TRBV12-4 with TRBJ2-5; D is ambiguous. The CDR3 spans 13 residues. Trimming took off 6 bases at V and 4 bases at J, with 12 bases between the two ends.

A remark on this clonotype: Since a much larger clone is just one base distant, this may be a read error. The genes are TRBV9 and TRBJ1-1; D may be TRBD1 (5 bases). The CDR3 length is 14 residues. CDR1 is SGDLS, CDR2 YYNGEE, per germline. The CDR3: CASSVGQMNTEALF. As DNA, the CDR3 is TGTGCCAGCAGCGTAGGACAGATGAACACTGAAGCTCTCTTT.

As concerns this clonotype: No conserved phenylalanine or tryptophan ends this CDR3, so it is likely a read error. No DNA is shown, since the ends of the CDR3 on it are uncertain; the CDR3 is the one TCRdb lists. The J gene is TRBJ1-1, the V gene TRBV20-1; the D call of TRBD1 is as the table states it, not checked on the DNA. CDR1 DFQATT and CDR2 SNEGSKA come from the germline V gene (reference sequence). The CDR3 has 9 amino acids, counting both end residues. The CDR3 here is CSARDRGSS.

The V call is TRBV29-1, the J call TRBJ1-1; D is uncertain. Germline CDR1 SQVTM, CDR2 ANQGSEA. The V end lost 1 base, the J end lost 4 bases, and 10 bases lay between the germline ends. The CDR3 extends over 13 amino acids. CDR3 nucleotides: TGCAGCGTTGAAGGGCAGGACCGCACTGAAGCTTTCTTT. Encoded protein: CSVEGQDRTEAFF. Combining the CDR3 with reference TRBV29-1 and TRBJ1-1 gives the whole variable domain SAVISQKPSRDICQRGTSLTIQCQVDSQVTMMFWYRQQPGQSLTLIATANQGSEATYESGFVIDKFPISRPNLTFSTLTVSNMSPEDSSIYLCSVEGQDRTEAFFGQGTRLTVV.

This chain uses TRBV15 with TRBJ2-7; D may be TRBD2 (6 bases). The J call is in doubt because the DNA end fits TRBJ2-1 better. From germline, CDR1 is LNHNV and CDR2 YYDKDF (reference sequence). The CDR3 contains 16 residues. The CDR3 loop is CATSREMGGTYNEQFF. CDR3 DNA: TGTGCCACCAGCAGAGAGATGGGCGGGACCTACAATGAGCAGTTCTTC.

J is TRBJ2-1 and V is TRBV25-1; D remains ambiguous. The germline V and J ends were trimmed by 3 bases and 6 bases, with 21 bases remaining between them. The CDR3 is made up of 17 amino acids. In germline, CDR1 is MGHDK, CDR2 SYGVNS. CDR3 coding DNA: TGTGCCAGCAGTGATGTCGTTAGTGGGCAGACCGGCAATGAGCAGTTCTTC. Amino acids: CASSDVVSGQTGNEQFF.

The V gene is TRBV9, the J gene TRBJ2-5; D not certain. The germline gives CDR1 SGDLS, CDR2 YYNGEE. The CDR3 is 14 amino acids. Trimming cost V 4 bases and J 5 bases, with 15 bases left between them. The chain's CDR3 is CASSQERSWETQYF. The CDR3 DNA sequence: TGTGCCAGCAGCCAAGAACGATCCTGGGAGACCCAGTACTTC.

For the CDR3, the DNA is TGTGCCAGCAGCTTGACCGGGACTAGCGGTGGCGAGCAGTACTTC. Amino acid sequence: CASSLTGTSGGEQYF. The genes are TRBV7-3 and TRBJ2-7, with 11 bases that match TRBD2. CDR1 and CDR2 from the germline V gene are SGHTA and FQGTGA. V dropped 3 bases and J dropped 6; count of bases not matched to a gene: 7. This CDR3 is 15 amino acids long.

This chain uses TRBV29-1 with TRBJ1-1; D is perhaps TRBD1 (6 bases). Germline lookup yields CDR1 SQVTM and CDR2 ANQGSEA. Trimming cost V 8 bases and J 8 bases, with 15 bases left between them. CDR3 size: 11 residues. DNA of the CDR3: TGCAGCAGTTACACCGGGACAGAAGCTTTCTTT. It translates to CSSYTGTEAFF.

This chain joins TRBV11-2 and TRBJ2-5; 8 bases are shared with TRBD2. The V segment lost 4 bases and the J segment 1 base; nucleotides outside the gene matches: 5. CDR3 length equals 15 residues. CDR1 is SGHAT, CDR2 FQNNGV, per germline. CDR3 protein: CASSSTAGAQETQYF. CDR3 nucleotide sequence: TGTGCCAGCAGCTCAACAGCGGGGGCCCAAGAGACCCAGTACTTC.

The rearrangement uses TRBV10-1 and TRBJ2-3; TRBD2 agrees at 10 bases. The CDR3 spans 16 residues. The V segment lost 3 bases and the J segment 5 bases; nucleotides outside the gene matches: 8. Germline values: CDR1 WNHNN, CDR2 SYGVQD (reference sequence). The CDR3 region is CASSDPGTSAEDTQYF. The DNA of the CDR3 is TGCGCCAGCAGTGACCCTGGGACTAGCGCTGAAGATACGCAGTATTTT.

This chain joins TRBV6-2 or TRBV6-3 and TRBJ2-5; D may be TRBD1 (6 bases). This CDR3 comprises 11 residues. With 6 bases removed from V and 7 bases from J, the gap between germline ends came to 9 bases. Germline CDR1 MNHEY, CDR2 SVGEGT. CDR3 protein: CASRATGTQYF. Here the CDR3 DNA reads TGTGCCAGCAGAGCGACAGGGACCCAGTACTTC.

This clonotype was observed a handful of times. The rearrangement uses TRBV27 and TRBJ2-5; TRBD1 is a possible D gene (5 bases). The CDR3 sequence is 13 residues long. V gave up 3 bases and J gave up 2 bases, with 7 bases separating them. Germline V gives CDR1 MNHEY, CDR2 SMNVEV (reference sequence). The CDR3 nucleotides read TGTGCCAGCAGTTTCCACAGGCAAGAGACCCAGTACTTC. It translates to CASSFHRQETQYF.